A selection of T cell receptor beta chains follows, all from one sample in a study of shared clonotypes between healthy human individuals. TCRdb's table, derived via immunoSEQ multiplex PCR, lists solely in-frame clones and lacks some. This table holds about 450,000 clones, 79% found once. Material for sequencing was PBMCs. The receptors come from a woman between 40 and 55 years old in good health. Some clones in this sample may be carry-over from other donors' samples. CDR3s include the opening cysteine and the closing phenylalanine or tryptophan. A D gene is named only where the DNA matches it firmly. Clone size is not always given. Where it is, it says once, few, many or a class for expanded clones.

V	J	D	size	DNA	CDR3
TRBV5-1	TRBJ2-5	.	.	TGCGCCAGCAGCTTGGGTCAGTTGGTACAAGAGACCCAGTACTTC	CASSLGQLVQETQYF
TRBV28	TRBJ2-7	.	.	TGTGCCAGCACTCCACCGCACCCAATCTGGGCTGAGTACGAGCAGTACTTC	CASTPPHPIWAEYEQYF
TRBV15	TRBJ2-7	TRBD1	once	TGTGCCACCAGCAGAGATGGCGACAGGGGTCGGCACGAGCAGTACTTC	CATSRDGDRGRHEQYF
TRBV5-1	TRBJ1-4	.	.	TGCGCCAGCAGCGCTCGGGGTGGAAATGAAAAACTGTTTTTT	CASSARGGNEKLFF
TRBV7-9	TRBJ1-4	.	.	TGTGCCAGCAGCCCAGGACTGACACCACTCGCAACTAATGAAAAACTGTTTTTT	CASSPGLTPLATNEKLFF
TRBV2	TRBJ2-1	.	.	TGTGCCAGCAGACAACAGGGAAACCAGCAGTTCTTC	CASRQQGNQQFF
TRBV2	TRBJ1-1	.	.	TGTGCCAGCCTACCCCCCAAGAAGGCGAACACTGAAGCTTTCTTT	CASLPPKKANTEAFF
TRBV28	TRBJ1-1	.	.	TGTGCCAGTATTCGCGATCAGTTAGAAATGAACACTGAAGCTTTCTTT	CASIRDQLEMNTEAFF
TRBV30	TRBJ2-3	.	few	TGTGCCTGGAGTGGGTGGGACGGCGGCACAGATACGCAGTATTTT	CAWSGWDGGTDTQYF
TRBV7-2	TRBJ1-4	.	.	TGTGCCAGCAGCCCACAGGTTACTAATGAAAAACTGTTTTTT	CASSPQVTNEKLFF
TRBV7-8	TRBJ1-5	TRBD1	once	TGTGCCAGCAGCACTAGAACAGGGGGTCGAGGCAATCAGCCCCAGCATTTT	CASSTRTGGRGNQPQHF
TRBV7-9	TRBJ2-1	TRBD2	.	TGTGCCAGCATGAGCGGGAGTAATGAGCAGTTCTTC	CASMSGSNEQFF
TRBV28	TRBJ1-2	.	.	TGTGCCAGCAGGGATACAGGGTATGGCTACACCTTC	CASRDTGYGYTF
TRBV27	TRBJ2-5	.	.	TGTGCCAGCAGTTATCGAATACTAGAGACCCAGTACTTC	CASSYRILETQYF
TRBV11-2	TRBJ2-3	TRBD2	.	TGTGCCAGCAGCACCCGAGCTGGTTTAGCGGGAGGGACAGATACGCAGTATTTT	CASSTRAGLAGGTDTQYF
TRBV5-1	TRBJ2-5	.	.	TGCGCCAGCAGCTTGCGGTACCAAGAGACCCAGTACTTC	CASSLRYQETQYF
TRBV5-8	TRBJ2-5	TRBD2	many	TGTGCCAGCAGCTTGGGGACTAGCGGGATGAGAGAGACCCAGTACTTC	CASSLGTSGMRETQYF
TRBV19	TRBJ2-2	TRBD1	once	TGTGCCAGTAGTAAGGGACAGCTTACCGGGGAGCTGTTTTTT	CASSKGQLTGELFF
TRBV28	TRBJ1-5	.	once	TGTGCCAGCAGTTACCCCACCGTGGGTAATCAGCCCCAGCATTTT	CASSYPTVGNQPQHF
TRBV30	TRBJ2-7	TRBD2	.	TGTGCCGCGGGAGGGCCGGTCTACGAGCAGTACTTC	CAAGGPVYEQYF
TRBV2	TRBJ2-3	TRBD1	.	TGTGCCAGCAGCCGGGACAGGGGGACAGATACGCAGTATTTT	CASSRDRGTDTQYF
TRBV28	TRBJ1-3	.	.	TGTGCCAGCAGTGGCCCGGGGAGTTTCGGCACCATATATTTT	CASSGPGSFGTIYF
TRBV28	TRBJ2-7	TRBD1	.	TGTGCCAGCAGTTTACCCCAGGACAGGGCAGCCTACGAGCAGTACTTC	CASSLPQDRAAYEQYF
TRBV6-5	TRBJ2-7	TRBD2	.	TGTGCCAGCAGTTCGAGGCGGACTAGCGACTACGAGCAGTACTTC	CASSSRRTSDYEQYF
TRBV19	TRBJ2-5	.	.	TGTGCCAGTAGTATTCAAGCGGGCCCCCAAGAGACCCAGTACTTC	CASSIQAGPQETQYF
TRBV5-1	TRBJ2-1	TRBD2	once	TGCGCCAGCCCGCCAGCGGGAGGGCCGTACAATGAGCAGTTCTTC	CASPPAGGPYNEQFF
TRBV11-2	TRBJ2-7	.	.	TGTGCCAGCAGCTTAGTCGGAGGGCTTATCCGCTACGAGCAGTACTTC	CASSLVGGLIRYEQYF
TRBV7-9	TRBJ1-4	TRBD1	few	TGTGCCAGCAGCTTAGGGACAGGGAGCGCTGAAAAACTGTTTTTT	CASSLGTGSAEKLFF
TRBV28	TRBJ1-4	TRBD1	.	TGTGCCAGCAGGACAGGGTGGGGTGAAAAACTGTTTTTT	CASRTGWGEKLFF
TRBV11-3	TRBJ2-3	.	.	TGTGCCAGCAGCTTAGGCGTCTCTAGCACAGATACGCAGTATTTT	CASSLGVSSTDTQYF
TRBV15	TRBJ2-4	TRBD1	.	TGTGCCACCAGCAGAGTCAGCATCGGGGGACAGGGTGTTCTGATGAGGGACATTCAGTACTTC	CATSRVSIGGQGVLMRDIQYF
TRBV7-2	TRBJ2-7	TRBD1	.	TGTGCCAGCAGCTTAGACGGCTCAGGACAGGGGGAGTACGAGCAGTACTTC	CASSLDGSGQGEYEQYF
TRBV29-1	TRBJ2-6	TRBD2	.	TGCAGCGTTGAAGATCGCGGGGGGAGGTTGGGAGTTGGGGCCAACGTCCTGACTTTC	CSVEDRGGRLGVGANVLTF
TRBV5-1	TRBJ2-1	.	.	TGCGCCAGCAGATTGGACGGGCCCTCCTACAATGAGCAGTTCTTC	CASRLDGPSYNEQFF
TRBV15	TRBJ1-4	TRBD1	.	TGTGCCACCAGCAGACCCCGGGACAGGGGTGAAAAACTGTTTTTT	CATSRPRDRGEKLFF
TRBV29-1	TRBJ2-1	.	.	TGCAGCGTTGAAAAAGGGTACAATGAGCAGTTCTTC	CSVEKGYNEQFF
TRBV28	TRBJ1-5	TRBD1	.	TGTGCCAGCGGACAGGGGGCGCGTCAGCCCCAGCATTTT	CASGQGARQPQHF
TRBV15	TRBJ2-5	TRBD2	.	TGTGCCACCAGCAGAGATTCCCCGACTAGCGGGAAAGAGACCCAGTACTTC	CATSRDSPTSGKETQYF
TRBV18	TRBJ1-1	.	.	TGTGCCAGCTCACCAGGGGGGCTCGACACTGAAGCTTTCTTT	CASSPGGLDTEAFF
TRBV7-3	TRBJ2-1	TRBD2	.	TGTGCCAGCAGCGCTACTGGACTAGCCTACAATGAGCAGTTCTTC	CASSATGLAYNEQFF
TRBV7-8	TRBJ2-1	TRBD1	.	TGTGCCAGCAGCCCCCTATGGACAGGACGGGGCAATGAGCAGTTCTTC	CASSPLWTGRGNEQFF
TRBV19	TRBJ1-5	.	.	TGTGCCAGTAGTATGACGTCCAATCAGCCCCAGCATTTT	CASSMTSNQPQHF
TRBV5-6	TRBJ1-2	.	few	TGTGCCAGCATCAGTTGGAAACATTCGATCGCCTATGGCTACACCTTC	CASISWKHSIAYGYTF
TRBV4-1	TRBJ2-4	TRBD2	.	TGCGCCAGCAGCCAAGAAGGAAGCGGGAGTAGGGACATTCAGTACTTC	CASSQEGSGSRDIQYF
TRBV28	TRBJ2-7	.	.	TGTGCCAGCAGTTTTAACCTTCGGAGGAGCTCCTACGAGCAGTACTTC	CASSFNLRRSSYEQYF
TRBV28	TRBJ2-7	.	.	TGTGCCAGCAGTCTTCTAGGTCGCGAGCAGTACTTC	CASSLLGREQYF
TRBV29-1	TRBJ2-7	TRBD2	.	TGCAGCGTCAGACTAGCGGGACGGTACGAGCAGTACTTC	CSVRLAGRYEQYF
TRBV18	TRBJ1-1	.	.	TGTGCCAGCTCACCCGCTGAGGGCACTGAAGCTTTCTTT	CASSPAEGTEAFF
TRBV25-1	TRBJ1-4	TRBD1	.	TGTGCCAGCGGCTTCTTAGGGGGACAGCTTAATGAAAAACTGTTTTTT	CASGFLGGQLNEKLFF
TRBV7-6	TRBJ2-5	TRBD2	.	TGTGCCAGCAGCTTAGGCGGGAGGGTTCAGACCCAGTACTTC	CASSLGGRVQTQYF
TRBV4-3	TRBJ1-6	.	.	TGCGCCAGCAGCCAAGCTACGGAGGAATCACCCCTCCACTTT	CASSQATEESPLHF
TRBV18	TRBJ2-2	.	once	TGTGCCAGCTCACCAATACCAGGGACCGGGGAGCTGTTTTTT	CASSPIPGTGELFF
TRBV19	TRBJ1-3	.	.	TGTGCCAGTAGTCTCCGGGTCGGGAACTCTGGAAACACCATATATTTT	CASSLRVGNSGNTIYF
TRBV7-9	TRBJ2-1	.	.	TGTGCCAGCAGCTTAGGAAGACAGGTCGGCAATGAGCAGTTCTTC	CASSLGRQVGNEQFF
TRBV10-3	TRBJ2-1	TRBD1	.	TGTGCCATCAGTCCGCAGGACAGGGTAGACAATGAGCAGTTCTTC	CAISPQDRVDNEQFF